Presented here are 7 T cell receptor beta chains from one specimen sequenced in a study of Ad26.COV2.S vaccination and SARS-CoV-2 variants. Only in-frame clones appear in the TCRdb table, and some are missing; sequencing was by immunoSEQ multiplex PCR. This table holds 250,000 to 300,000 clones, 80% to 90% found once. Treatment here: 15 to 20 received Ad26.COV2.S at low or high dose, single or two shots; about five received placebo; per-sample allocation not given. The samples date from day 63 after the first vaccine or placebo injection. Specimen: peripheral blood, collected in a trial of Ad26.COV2.S vaccine versus placebo. The receptors originated from a person aged 18-65 years who received the Ad26.COV2.S COVID-19 vaccine or a placebo.

The rearrangement uses TRBV7-6 and TRBJ2-2, with unresolved D. The germline V and J ends were trimmed by 3 bases and 2 bases, with 13 bases remaining between them. The CDR3 is 16 residues long. Germline CDR1 SGHVS, CDR2 FNYEAQ. CDR3 protein: CASSLITQHNTGELFF. CDR3 bases: TGTGCCAGCAGCTTGATCACCCAACACAACACCGGGGAGCTGTTTTTT.

The CDR3 region is CAWSEGQGAELFF. Written as DNA, the CDR3 is TGTGCCTGGAGTGAGGGACAGGGGGCTGAACTGTTTTTT. This chain links TRBV30 with TRBJ1-4; 12 bases align to TRBD1. The germline CDR1 and CDR2 sequences are GTSNPN and SVGIG (reference sequence). The junction had 3 bases not matched to a gene; V was cut back by 1 base and J by 12 bases. The CDR3 has 13 residues.

The V and J genes are TRBV27 and TRBJ2-7; possible D gene TRBD2, 5 bases. From germline, CDR1 is MNHEY and CDR2 SMNVEV (reference sequence). The length of the CDR3 is 15 residues. The ends were cut back, 5 bases at V and 1 base at J, with 15 bases in the middle. CDR3 sequence: CASSPRLAVSYEQYF. The CDR3 DNA reads as TGTGCCAGCAGTCCTCGCCTAGCAGTGTCCTACGAGCAGTACTTC.

This chain joins TRBV5-6 and TRBJ2-1; D is ambiguous. Germline CDR1 SGHDT, CDR2 YYEEEE. The CDR3 has 14 residues. V was shortened by 1 base and J by 5 bases, with 10 bases between the two germline ends. For the CDR3, the DNA is TGTGCCAGCAGCTTGTTAGGACGGAACAATGAGCAGTTCTTC. Its protein product is CASSLLGRNNEQFF.

This chain uses TRBV4-3 with TRBJ1-4; D remains ambiguous. The CDR3 covers 13 residues. V was clipped by 0 bases and J by 8 bases, with 7 bases between them. The germline CDR1 and CDR2 sequences are LGHNA and YSLEER. DNA for the CDR3: TGCGCCAGCAGCCAAGATTGGAGGGAAAAACTGTTTTTT. Its protein is CASSQDWREKLFF.

This chain connects TRBV27 to TRBJ1-5; D is unresolved. Trimming shortened V by 5 bases and J by 2 bases, and 10 bases separated the two germline ends. The CDR3 runs to 14 residues. Germline CDR1 reads MNHEY; CDR2 reads SMNVEV (reference sequence). CDR3 amino acids: CASSPWMRNQPQHF. The CDR3 nucleotides read TGTGCCAGCAGTCCTTGGATGCGCAATCAGCCCCAGCATTTT.

This clone was recorded only once. Other DNA sequences in this sample translate to the same CDR3. This chain uses TRBV5-1 with TRBJ1-4; no firm D call. This CDR3 is 14 amino acids long. V was pared by 0 bases and J by 2 bases, with 5 bases between. CDR1 SGHRS and CDR2 YFSETQ come from the germline V gene. CDR3 sequence reads: CASSLVPTNEKLFF. CDR3 in DNA: TGCGCCAGCAGCTTGGTCCCCACTAATGAAAAACTGTTTTTT.